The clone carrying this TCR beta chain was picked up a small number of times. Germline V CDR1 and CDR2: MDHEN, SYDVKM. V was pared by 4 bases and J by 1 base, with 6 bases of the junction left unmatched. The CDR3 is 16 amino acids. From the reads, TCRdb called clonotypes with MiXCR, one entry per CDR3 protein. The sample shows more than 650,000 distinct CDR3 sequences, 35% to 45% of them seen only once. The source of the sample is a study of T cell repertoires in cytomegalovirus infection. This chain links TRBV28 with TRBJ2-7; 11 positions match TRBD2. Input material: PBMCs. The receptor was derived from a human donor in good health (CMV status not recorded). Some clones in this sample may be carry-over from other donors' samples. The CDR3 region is CASSYPGLADSYEQYF. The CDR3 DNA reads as TGTGCCAGCAGTTATCCGGGACTAGCGGATTCCTACGAGCAGTACTTC.